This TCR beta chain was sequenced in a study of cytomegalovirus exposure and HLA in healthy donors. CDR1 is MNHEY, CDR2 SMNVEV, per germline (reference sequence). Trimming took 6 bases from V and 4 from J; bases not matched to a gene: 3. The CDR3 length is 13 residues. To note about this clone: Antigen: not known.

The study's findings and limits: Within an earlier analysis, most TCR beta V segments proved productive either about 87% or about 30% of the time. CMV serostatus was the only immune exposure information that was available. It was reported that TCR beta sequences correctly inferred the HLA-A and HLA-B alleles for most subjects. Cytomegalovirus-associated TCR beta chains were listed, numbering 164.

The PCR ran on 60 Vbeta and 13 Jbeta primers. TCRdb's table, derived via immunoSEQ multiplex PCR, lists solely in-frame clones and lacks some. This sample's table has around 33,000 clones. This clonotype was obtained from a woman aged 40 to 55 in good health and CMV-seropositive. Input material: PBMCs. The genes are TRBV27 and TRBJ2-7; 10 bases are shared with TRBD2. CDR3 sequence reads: CASRLAGSYEQYF. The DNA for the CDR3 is TGTGCCAGCAGACTAGCGGGATCGTACGAGCAGTACTTC.